The source of this T cell receptor (beta chain) is a study of T cell responses to AZD1222 COVID-19 vaccine. Germline V gene data show CDR1 as SGHDN and CDR2 as FVKESK. Trimming removed 0 bases from V and 10 bases from J, with 10 bases in between. The CDR3 extends over 14 amino acids. A remark on this clone: Its antigen is unidentified.

Profiled with immunoSEQ multiplex PCR; TCRdb holds only in-frame clones, not every one. The table has about 150,000 clones, approximately 80% seen once; the top ten hold about 4%. Study-level findings and limits: Spike-specific TCR breadth and depth went up after people got two AZD1222 doses.

The sequenced sample was peripheral blood, obtained on day 0 of AZD1222 vaccination. The genes are TRBV14 and TRBJ1-6; D uncertain. The TCR originated in an adult in good health. The CDR3 coding sequence is TGTGCCAGCAGCCAAGAGGTCGTCGCCTCACCCCTCCACTTT. Protein sequence: CASSQEVVASPLHF.